This T cell receptor beta chain was recovered during a study of blood T cells in healthy people across ages. Healthy Russian Caucasian donors spanned ages about 6 to 100 years. At least ten counts were recorded for this clonotype. The antigen is not known. A second PCR, run for about 7 to 11 cycles, used a sample-barcoded 5' primer plus a J-beta primer mix. MiXCR was run by TCRdb on the 5' RACE reads, yielding one entry per CDR3 protein. This sample has about 620,000 distinct CDR3 sequences, with around 21% found just once. Study observations and caveats: Aged donors had fewer naive CD4+ cells and lower diversity than long-lived donors. Researchers report that TCR beta diversity correlated strongly with naive T cell percentage.

V was pared by 6 bases and J by 3 bases, with 9 bases of the junction left unmatched. Germline assignment: CDR1 SQVTM and CDR2 ANQGSEA. This CDR3 has 15 residues. The genes are TRBV29-1 and TRBJ2-1; 9 nucleotides line up with TRBD2. The specimen sequenced was blood. The sequence was collected from a man between 65 and 85 years old in good health. The DNA of the CDR3 is TGCAGCGTATTACCGGGACTAGCAGTCTACAATGAGCAGTTCTTC. As protein: CSVLPGLAVYNEQFF.